What follows are 16 T cell receptor beta chains derived from one specimen sequenced in a study of control samples from healthy donors and cancer patients. The data were produced by immunoSEQ multiplex PCR, yet TCRdb's version contains in-frame clones alone and is incomplete. Seen here are 200,000 or so clones, around 94% observed once, and the top ten hold about 1.6%. Sequencing input: blood. These receptors were collected from a man in his fifties or sixties in good health.

Regarding this clone: Within the sample, other DNA sequences also encode this same CDR3. The chain combines TRBV5-1 with TRBJ2-2, with D possibly being TRBD2 (7 bases). Germline V gene data show CDR1 as SGHRS and CDR2 as YFSETQ. The length of the CDR3 is 16 residues. Trimming stripped 2 bases from V and 3 bases from J, with 14 bases between. The CDR3 DNA reads as TGCGCCAGCAGCTTCGGTCGGGGGGCGGACACCGGGGAGCTGTTTTTT. Its translation is CASSFGRGADTGELFF.

The genes are TRBV2 and TRBJ1-1; TRBD1 agrees at 10 bases. From germline, CDR1 is SNHLY and CDR2 FYNNEI. Trimming cost V 4 bases and J 4 bases; bases outside gene matches: 3. The CDR3 contains 14 residues. CDR3 sequence: CASSAWTGGTEAFF. The CDR3 coding sequence is TGTGCCAGCAGTGCCTGGACAGGGGGCACTGAAGCTTTCTTT.

This chain links TRBV5-1 with TRBJ2-3; D is tentatively TRBD1 or TRBD2 (5 bases each). The V end was cut by 4 bases, the J end by 1 base, with 16 bases between. From germline, CDR1 is SGHRS and CDR2 YFSETQ. The CDR3 is made up of 16 amino acids. The CDR3 here is CASSVGGGAGTDTQYF. The CDR3 coding sequence is TGCGCCAGCAGCGTCGGTGGGGGTGCGGGCACAGATACGCAGTATTTT.

The chain recombines TRBV18 with TRBJ1-4; 10 bases are shared with TRBD1. The CDR3 loop spans 15 amino acids. Germline-derived CDR1 and CDR2 are KGHSH and LQKENI. Trimming took 1 base from V and 7 from J; bases not matched to a gene: 3. For the CDR3, the DNA is TGTGCCAGCTCACCACTCGGGACAGGGGCTGAAAAACTGTTTTTT. It translates to CASSPLGTGAEKLFF.

On this clone: This sample also contains other DNA sequences that code for the same CDR3. The gene calls are TRBV18 and TRBJ2-1, with 9 positions matching TRBD1. After removal of 4 bases from V and 9 bases from J, the junction contained 1 base not matched to a gene. The germline V gene has CDR1 KGHSH and CDR2 LQKENI. This CDR3 region has 12 residues. The CDR3 reads CASSLDRGEQFF. CDR3 DNA sequence: TGTGCCAGCTCACTGGACAGGGGTGAGCAGTTCTTC.

The DNA of the CDR3 is TGTGCCAGCAGCTCGGGACCCTCGCCTCAGCCCCAGCATTTT. This translates into CASSSGPSPQPQHF. The V call is TRBV7-8, the J call TRBJ1-5, with D possibly being TRBD1 (5 bases). The CDR3 is 14 residues long. Trimming cost V 4 bases and J 6 bases, with 13 bases left between them. Germline V gene lookup returns CDR1 SGHVS and CDR2 FQNEAQ.

The gene calls are TRBV19 and TRBJ2-4; a weak D match, TRBD1 (6 bases). The V end was cut by 2 bases, the J end by 2 bases, with 16 bases between. Germline V CDR1 and CDR2: LNHDA, SQIVND (reference sequence). The CDR3 loop spans 17 amino acids. The CDR3 loop is CASSIFKAGATKNIQYF. In DNA form, the CDR3 reads TGTGCCAGTAGTATATTTAAGGCAGGGGCTACCAAAAACATTCAGTACTTC.

The chain links TRBV6-5 to TRBJ1-3, with 7 bases lining up with TRBD1. From germline, CDR1 is MNHEY and CDR2 SVGAGI. The CDR3 contains 16 residues. V was pared by 2 bases and J by 0 bases, with 4 bases of the junction left unmatched. Written as DNA, the CDR3 is TGTGCCAGCAGTTACCCAGACAGGGTCTCTGGAAACACCATATATTTT. Translating gives CASSYPDRVSGNTIYF.

The V and J genes are TRBV5-1 and TRBJ2-2; D is possibly TRBD1 (6 bases). The CDR3 is 14 amino acids. Trimming took off 0 bases at V and 4 bases at J, with 7 bases between the two ends. Germline values: CDR1 SGHRS, CDR2 YFSETQ. The CDR3 DNA sequence: TGCGCCAGCAGCTTGGTGGACAGCACCGGGGAGCTGTTTTTT. As protein: CASSLVDSTGELFF.

V and J are TRBV25-1 and TRBJ2-2; D remains unclear. This CDR3 has 13 residues. Trimming shortened V by 2 bases and J by 6 bases, and 7 bases separated the two germline ends. The germline gives CDR1 MGHDK, CDR2 SYGVNS. The CDR3 DNA sequence: TGTGCCAGCAGTGAAGGGGAACCCGGGGAGCTGTTTTTT. Its translation is CASSEGEPGELFF.

The chain couples TRBV28 to TRBJ2-7; 8 positions match TRBD1. V lost 8 bases and J lost 2; bases outside the gene matches: 8. The CDR3 consists of 14 residues. Germline V gene lookup returns CDR1 MDHEN and CDR2 SYDVKM. The CDR3: CASRGQGRTYEQYF. CDR3 DNA: TGTGCCAGCCGAGGACAGGGTAGGACCTACGAGCAGTACTTC. The full variable domain, its missing parts supplied by reference TRBV28 and TRBJ2-7, is DVKVTQSSRYLVKRTGEKVFLECVQDMDHENMFWYRQDPGLGLRLIYFSYDVKMKEKGDIPEGYSVSREKKERFSLILESASTNQTSMYLCASRGQGRTYEQYFGPGTRLTVT.

The chain links TRBV19 to TRBJ1-4, with TRBD1 matching 10 bases. Losses at the gene ends were 5 bases for V and 0 bases for J; bases not matched to a gene: 3. Per germline, CDR1 LNHDA and CDR2 SQIVND (reference sequence). The CDR3 is 16 amino acids. The CDR3 nucleotides are TGTGCCAGTAGTGGGGACAGGGGAACAACTAATGAAAAACTGTTTTTT. Its translation: CASSGDRGTTNEKLFF.

The rearrangement links TRBV19 to TRBJ1-4; D gene ambiguous. Germline V gives CDR1 LNHDA, CDR2 SQIVND (reference sequence). V lost 5 bases to trimming and J lost 0 bases, with 4 bases between them. This CDR3 spans 13 amino acids. The CDR3 DNA is TGTGCCAGTAGTTTATCAACTAATGAAAAACTGTTTTTT. Its protein product is CASSLSTNEKLFF.

The chain uses TRBV5-5 and TRBJ1-2, with no clear D. V was clipped by 2 bases and J by 1 base, with 18 bases between them. This CDR3 spans 17 amino acids. CDR1 and CDR2 from the germline V gene are SGHKS and YYEKEE (reference sequence). DNA for the CDR3: TGTGCCAGCAGCTTAAACTTCGCACTTATGTTTAACTATGGCTACACCTTC. Protein product: CASSLNFALMFNYGYTF.

The V gene is TRBV9, the J gene TRBJ2-7; TRBD2 aligns across 7 bases. With V trimmed by 5 bases and J by 6 bases, 11 bases remained unmatched. This CDR3 comprises 14 residues. CDR1 and CDR2 (germline): SGDLS, YYNGEE. The CDR3 nucleotides read TGTGCCAGCAGTGATCTGGCGGGGGTTGGCGAGCAGTACTTC. Protein sequence: CASSDLAGVGEQYF.

DNA for the CDR3: TGTGCCAGCTCACAAACGACCCTAACTTCATCGTCAGCGGAGTCCCAGTACTTC. Translating it yields CASSQTTLTSSSAESQYF. The rearrangement links TRBV18 to TRBJ2-5, with D perhaps TRBD2 (5 bases). Per the germline V gene, CDR1 is KGHSH and CDR2 is LQKENI. Trimming pared 4 bases from V and 9 bases from J, leaving 30 bases between. This CDR3 is built from 18 residues.